Following are 12 T cell receptor beta chains from one sample sequenced in a study of glioma-infiltrating T cells. The iRepertoire nested amplicon-rescue multiplex PCR amplified TCR alpha and beta CDR3s from RNA. A single record per CDR3 protein comes from TCRdb applying MiXCR to the multiplex PCR reads. The data hold more than 100,000 distinct CDR3 sequences, with roughly 30% observed a single time. The sequenced sample was glioma tissue, nonneoplastic brain tissue, or PBMCs (not recorded which). Receptor source: a human donor with low-grade glioma or glioblastoma, undergoing nonglioma brain surgery, or in good health (not recorded which).

This clonotype was observed once. A much more abundant neighbour one base away suggests this may be a read error. This chain connects TRBV28 to TRBJ1-1; tentative D call: TRBD1 (6 bases). The CDR3 runs to 15 residues. Germline CDR1 reads MDHEN; CDR2 reads SYDVKM. CDR3 region: CTSSPPRSGTRLAFF. CDR3 DNA sequence: TGTACCAGCAGTCCTCCTCGGAGTGGGACAAGATTGGCTTTCTTT.

Of note for this clonotype: A much larger clone differs from this one at a single base, so this may be a read error. The chain is built from TRBV20-1 and TRBJ2-7, with TRBD1 identical over 7 bases. The CDR3 is 14 residues long. Germline V gives CDR1 DFQATT, CDR2 SNEGSKA (reference sequence). The CDR3 sequence is CSARDKTGVYEKYF. The DNA for the CDR3 is TGCAGTGCTAGAGATAAAACAGGGGTATACGAGAAGTACTTC.

For this clonotype: This sequence may be a read error, since a much larger clone differs from it by one base. This chain uses TRBV6-2 or TRBV6-3 with TRBJ1-4; D not resolved. The CDR3 is 12 residues long. Germline V CDR1 and CDR2: MNHEY, SVGEGT. V lost 6 bases and J 7 bases, leaving 9 bases between the germline ends. CDR3 sequence: CASSRRGEKLFF. As DNA, the CDR3 is TGTGCCAGCAGCAGACGAGGTGAAAAACTGTTTTTT.

With regard to this clonotype: The germline gene is not matched at one end of the junction; a read error may be the cause. For the CDR3, the DNA is TGTGCCAGCAGCTTGGGACAGAGCTCCTACGAGGAGTACTTC. This encodes CASSLGQSSYEEYF. V and J are TRBV7-2 and TRBJ2-7; TRBD1 agrees at 7 bases. CDR3 length: 14 residues. The germline V gene encodes CDR1 SGHTA and CDR2 FQGNSA.

The chain is built from TRBV19 and TRBJ2-7; unclear D gene. Germline V gene lookup returns CDR1 LNHDA and CDR2 SQIVND (reference sequence). V lost 8 bases and J 0 bases, leaving 14 bases between the germline ends. The CDR3 contains 14 residues. The CDR3 region has the DNA TGTGCCAGTTCATCAGTCCAAAACTCCTACGAGCAGTACTTC. Residues: CASSSVQNSYEQYF.

About this clonotype: One end of the junction is discordant with germline, which a read error may explain. The gene calls are TRBV7-3 and TRBJ2-1; D gene unclear. This CDR3 region has 15 residues. CDR1 and CDR2 from the germline V gene are SGHTA and FQGTGA. DNA for the CDR3: TGTGCCAGCAGCATAGACTGGAGCTCCTACAATGAGCAGTCCTTC. Its protein product is CASSIDWSSYNEQSF.

In this sample, this clonotype turned up many times. The chain recombines TRBV20-1 with TRBJ1-2; 10 nucleotides align to TRBD1. CDR1 is DFQATT and CDR2 is SNEGSKA in the germline V gene (reference sequence). Trimming removed 8 bases from V and 0 bases from J; junction bases left unmatched: 6. This CDR3 has 14 amino acids. CDR3 DNA: TGCAGTTCCGGGACAGGGGATGCTAACTATGGCTACACCTTC. Protein sequence: CSSGTGDANYGYTF.

Worth noting for this clonotype: A much larger clone lies one base from this, so it may be a read error. The V gene is TRBV7-9, the J gene TRBJ2-5; the match to TRBD1 covers 9 bases. The DNA end is more similar to TRBJ2-1, so the J call may be wrong. Germline lookup yields CDR1 SEHNR and CDR2 FQNEAQ (reference sequence). The CDR3 consists of 13 residues. Here the CDR3 DNA reads TGTGCCAGCGGCCAACAGGGGGCAGTGGAGCAGTTCTTC. This sequence encodes CASGQQGAVEQFF.

This clonotype was picked up many times. This chain links TRBV28 with TRBJ2-7, with D possibly matching TRBD1 (6 bases). Germline V CDR1 and CDR2: MDHEN, SYDVKM. Trimming cost V 5 bases and J 1 base, with 15 bases left between them. CDR3 length: 15 residues. CDR3 in amino acids: CASSPIQTGSYEQYF. CDR3 nucleotide sequence: TGTGCCAGCAGTCCGATCCAGACAGGATCCTACGAGCAGTACTTC.

This clonotype was picked up many times. The chain joins TRBV20-1 to TRBJ1-1; possible D gene TRBD1, 5 bases. Germline V lookup: CDR1 DFQATT, CDR2 SNEGSKA (reference sequence). The CDR3 consists of 14 residues. The germline V and J ends were trimmed by 1 base and 12 bases, with 21 bases remaining between them. DNA of the CDR3: TGCAGTGCTAGAGTCGCAGGGCCTAATTTGTGGTCTTTCTTT. Its protein product is CSARVAGPNLWSFF.

This clonotype was counted only a few times. The rearrangement uses TRBV7-2 and TRBJ2-7; TRBD2 matches at 12 bases. The CDR3 covers 16 residues. Germline V gene data show CDR1 as SGHTA and CDR2 as FQGNSA. With 1 base clipped from V and 6 bases from J, the junction kept 7 bases outside the gene matches. The CDR3, as DNA: TGTGCCAGCAGCTTAGGATCTAGCGGGGGGGCCGGCGAGCAGTACTTC. This encodes CASSLGSSGGAGEQYF.

Concerning this clonotype: One base away lies a much larger clone, so this may be a sequencing read error. The V and J genes are TRBV7-6 and TRBJ2-5; D ambiguous. This CDR3 region has 11 residues. Germline values: CDR1 SGHVS, CDR2 FNYEAQ. V lost 7 bases and J lost 4, with 7 bases in between. This chain's CDR3 is CASIPGETQYF. For the CDR3, the DNA is TGTGCCAGCATCCCCGGAGAGACCCAGTACTTC.